A selection of T cell receptor beta chains follows, all from one sample in a study of blood T cell repertoires in COVID-19. Sequencing used immunoSEQ multiplex PCR; TCRdb keeps in-frame clones, though not all of them. Of roughly 200,000 clones in the sample, 70% to 90% are singletons; the top ten hold about 3.3%. Sample: peripheral blood. Receptors originate from a man in his sixties with acute or convalescent COVID-19. CDR3s leave out the opening cysteine and the closing phenylalanine or tryptophan.

v_call	cdr3_aa
TRBV30	AWSRQGSSPLH
TRBV2	ASMNSGSTDTQY
TRBV7-5	ARSWTSGSYEQY
TRBV19	ASAPREETGELF
TRBV6-6	ASRTQQGKNQPQH
TRBV12-3/TRBV12-4	ASRQGLNTEAF
TRBV6-2/TRBV6-3	ASSYRQPEKLF
TRBV19	ASSMGRTSGLAYEQY
TRBV2	ASSPRTGELF
TRBV19	ASSIPNELYNEQF
TRBV15	ATSRVGGRLSNEQF